This T cell receptor (beta chain) appears in the sequencing data of a study of blood T cell repertoires in COVID-19. As for the study in general: The samples span acute and convalescent COVID-19 from the United States, Italy and Spain. Sources were T cells, B-cell-depleted T cells, or PBMCs; the material itself was cDNA or gDNA.

The table came from immunoSEQ multiplex PCR; TCRdb's copy has only in-frame clones and leaves some out. This repertoire shows fewer than 250,000 clones, 86% found once; its top ten account for around 2.1%. Among Cohort 3 donors, those recovered had two negative PCRs, clearance, or symptom resolution. The receptor was isolated from a woman in her fifties or sixties who had recovered from COVID-19. Source material: PBMCs or T cells enriched from blood (not recorded which).

CDR3 in DNA: TGCGCCAGCAGCATCGTAACAGGGGGCGATTTTGGAGTTGAAGCTTTCTTT. Translated, it gives CASSIVTGGDFGVEAFF. The chain carries TRBV5-1 and TRBJ1-1; 9 positions agree with TRBD1. The trim removed 4 bases at V and 7 bases at J, leaving 17 bases unmatched. CDR3 length: 17 amino acids. Germline values: CDR1 SGHRS, CDR2 YFSETQ. Full variable domain (rest looked up from reference TRBV5-1 and TRBJ1-1): KAGVTQTPRYLIKTRGQQVTLSCSPISGHRSVSWYQQTPGQGLQFLFEYFSETQRNKGNFPGRFSGRQFSNSRSEMNVSTLELGDSALYLCASSIVTGGDFGVEAFFGQGTRLTVV.